One T cell receptor (beta chain) is described in this entry. Repertoires were sampled repeatedly during chemoradiotherapy. The data derive from a study of chemoradiotherapy in HPV16-positive cancers. Sequencing was performed with immunoSEQ multiplex PCR; in TCRdb, only in-frame clones are kept and a portion is missing. The profile covers 19,000 or so clones, with 85% to 95% appearing a single time and less than 15% taken by the ten largest. Sequenced here: blood, sampled from a patient who underwent chemoradiotherapy. The origin of this receptor is a human donor with HPV-associated anogenital cancer.

CDR3 nucleotides: TGCGCCAGCAGCTCCGGGGTTCAAGAGACCCAGTACTTC. Protein sequence: CASSSGVQETQYF. This chain connects TRBV5-1 to TRBJ2-5, with a weak D call TRBD2 (5 bases). Trimming took off 3 bases at V and 2 bases at J, with 8 bases between the two ends. CDR3 length equals 13 residues. Germline CDR1 SGHRS, CDR2 YFSETQ.